One sample yielded the 18 T cell receptor beta chains listed below, sequenced in a study of CD8+ T cells in alopecia areata. Scientists pooled cutaneous lymph node cells and sorted them on CD4, CD8alpha, NKG2D, NKG2ACE and other markers. Reverse transcription of extracted RNA yielded cDNA, which provided the sequencing template. TCRdb's copy holds only in-frame clones and misses some; the assay was immunoSEQ multiplex PCR. The sample is made up of approximately 280,000 clones, none counted only once. The sequenced sample was CD4+ T cells sorted from a lymph node. Receptors were obtained from a C3H/HeJ mouse with alopecia areata. The strain bears MHC haplotype H2-k.

In its sample, this clone was seen a few times. Genes and germline come from the mouse. The CDR3 end falls 4 residues outside the read, so it is completed with the germline J gene. The identical CDR3 is also encoded by other nucleotide sequences in the sample. The V call is TRBV13-1, the J call TRBJ2-1; 8 nucleotides align to TRBD2. Per the germline V gene, CDR1 is NSHNY and CDR2 is SYGAGN. The ends lost 2 bases at V and 1 base at J; junction bases unmatched: 2. CDR3 length: 15 residues. The sequenced part of the CDR3 DNA is TGTGCCAGCAGTGAAACTGGGGGAAACTATGCT. Translating gives CASSETGGNYA. In full, the CDR3 is CASSETGGNYAEQFF.

This clone has a handful of counts. All gene names here are mouse names. Coverage ceases 4 residues before the CDR3 finishes, and the germline J gene fills in the end. The J gene is TRBJ2-1, the V gene TRBV17; TRBD2 is a possible D gene (6 bases). The CDR3 contains 13 residues. The germline V gene has CDR1 MNHDT and CDR2 YYDKIL. The sequenced part of the CDR3 DNA is TGTGCTAGCAGTAGAGATTGGGGGGCT. This sequence encodes CASSRDWGA. The complete CDR3 protein is CASSRDWGAEQFF.

This clone was recorded at least ten times. Gene names denote mouse genes. The read ends 3 residues shy of where the CDR3 ends; the end is completed using the germline J gene. The chain has TRBV13-1 and TRBJ1-6, with no clear D. TRBJ1-6 is an ORF for which the function is uncertain. This CDR3 has 13 residues. CDR1 and CDR2 (germline): NSHNY, SYGAGN. V gave up 5 bases and J gave up 3 bases, with 6 bases separating them. The CDR3 DNA, read in part, is TGTGCCAGCAGGACAAACTATAATTCGCCC. It translates to CASRTNYNSP. The full CDR3 reads CASRTNYNSPLYF.

Notes on this clone: The gene symbols are mouse symbols. The DNA ends 4 residues before the CDR3 does, and the rest of the CDR3 is filled in from the germline J gene. V usage is TRBV31 and J usage is TRBJ2-3; D perhaps matches TRBD2 (6 bases). The CDR3 is 15 amino acids. V lost 0 bases and J lost 0, with 10 bases in between. Germline-derived CDR1 and CDR2 are GKSSPN and SITVG. This CDR3 is CAWSLKGTSAETLYF. The CDR3 bases that were read are TGTGCCTGGAGTCTGAAGGGGACTAGTGCAGAA.

Of note for this clone: The gene names here belong to mouse. Read sequence stops 4 residues before the CDR3 end, and the germline J gene provides the missing end. The V and J genes are TRBV19 and TRBJ2-1; D tentatively reads TRBD1 or TRBD2 (5 bases each). The V and J ends lost 2 bases and 4 bases respectively, with 10 bases between them. This CDR3 has 14 residues. Per the germline V gene, CDR1 is FNHDT and CDR2 is SITEND (reference sequence). CDR3 sequence: CASSMGDAYAEQFF. CDR3 DNA, as far as it was read: TGTGCCAGCAGTATGGGGGACGCATATGCT.

This clone was seen repeatedly, ten times or more. Genes and germline are mouse. The read terminates 4 residues ahead of where the CDR3 ends, so the germline J gene completes it. V gene TRBV13-1 combines with J gene TRBJ2-7; 10 nucleotides agree with TRBD1. The germline V gene encodes CDR1 NSHNY and CDR2 SYGAGN. The CDR3 totals 13 residues. Partial CDR3 DNA: TGTGCCAGCAGTGGGGGACAGGGGTAT. Protein product: CASSGGQGY. From start to end, the CDR3 is CASSGGQGYEQYF.

Comment on this clone: Gene names follow the mouse nomenclature. The CDR3 goes on 4 residues after the read ends, and that part is filled in from the germline J gene. Other DNA sequences in this specimen translate into the identical CDR3. The rearrangement joins TRBV13-3 to TRBJ2-1; D unclear. Germline V gives CDR1 NNHDY, CDR2 SYVADS. The CDR3 spans 11 residues. Trimming cost V 5 bases and J 5 bases, with 5 bases left between them. Partial CDR3 DNA: TGTGCCAGCAGGAACAATGCT. The encoded protein is CASRNNA. The CDR3 reads in full as CASRNNAEQFF.

In the case of this clone: Mouse gene names and germline throughout. The observed sequence ends 4 residues before the CDR3 terminus, with the missing tail filled in from the germline J gene. J is TRBJ2-5 and V is TRBV26; TRBD1 matches 10 bases. CDR3 length: 14 amino acids. Germline V gene sequence: CDR1 KGHPV, CDR2 FQNQEV (reference sequence). The chain's CDR3 is CASSSDRGKDTQYF. Incomplete CDR3 DNA: TGTGCCAGCAGTTCGGACAGGGGGAAAGAC.

With regard to this clone: Gene names and germline refer to mouse. The read ends 4 residues shy of where the CDR3 ends; the end is completed using the germline J gene. Within the sample, other DNA sequences also encode this same CDR3. The chain recombines TRBV5 with TRBJ2-3; perhaps TRBD2 as D (7 bases). This CDR3 has 16 residues. Germline V CDR1 and CDR2: LGHNA, YNLKQL (reference sequence). The V end was cut by 0 bases, the J end by 0 bases, with 10 bases between. CDR3 DNA, as far as it was read: TGTGCCAGCAGCCAAGATCGGGGGGCTAGTGCAGAA. Protein sequence: CASSQDRGASAE. The whole CDR3 reads CASSQDRGASAETLYF.

This clone was seen a handful of times. The germline and genes are mouse ones. The sequence runs out 4 residues before the end of the CDR3; the remainder is reconstructed from the germline J gene. The chain carries TRBV13-2 and TRBJ2-1; possible D gene TRBD1, 5 bases. Germline CDR1 NNHNN, CDR2 SYGAGS (reference sequence). V was trimmed by 3 bases and J by 3 bases, leaving 7 bases between them. CDR3 length equals 13 residues. The CDR3 region is CASGGTFYAEQFF. The CDR3 DNA, read in part, is TGTGCCAGCGGTGGGACATTCTATGCT.

Notes on this clone: The genes and germline here are from mouse. The read ends 4 residues early relative to the CDR3; the germline J gene fills the gap. The genes are TRBV13-1 and TRBJ2-1, with 11 bases identical to TRBD2. This CDR3 has 16 residues. Per germline, CDR1 NSHNY and CDR2 SYGAGN. V shed 1 base and J 3 bases; nucleotides not matched to a gene: 3. The CDR3 region is CASSDSGLGAYAEQFF. The sequenced CDR3 bases are TGTGCCAGCAGTGATTCGGGACTGGGGGCCTATGCT.

Remarks on this clone: Gene and germline names: mouse. The read stops 4 residues short of the end of the CDR3; the missing end is completed from the germline J gene. This chain links TRBV19 with TRBJ2-3, with a weak D call TRBD2 (6 bases). The length of the CDR3 is 14 residues. The V end was cut by 4 bases, the J end by 0 bases, with 9 bases between. Germline CDR1 and CDR2: FNHDT and SITEND (reference sequence). The part of the CDR3 DNA that was read is TGTGCCAGCAGTTACGGACTGAGTGCAGAA. Protein sequence: CASSYGLSAE. The whole CDR3 protein reads CASSYGLSAETLYF.

In its sample, this clone was seen a few times. Gene names are mouse gene names. The read falls 4 residues short of the CDR3 end, and the missing part is taken from the germline J gene. This chain joins TRBV13-1 and TRBJ1-1; TRBD1 agrees at 8 bases. Germline lookup yields CDR1 NSHNY and CDR2 SYGAGN. The CDR3 loop spans 15 amino acids. The V gene end was trimmed by 1 base and the J gene end by 4 bases; junction bases not matched to a gene: 6. The sequenced CDR3 bases are TGTGCCAGCAGTGATCGGACAGGGAAGAGCACA. This gives the protein CASSDRTGKST. The entire CDR3 is CASSDRTGKSTEVFF.

Remarks on this clone: Gene labels here are mouse ones. The read ends 4 residues before the CDR3 terminus; that terminus is restored from the germline J gene. This chain joins TRBV19 and TRBJ2-7, with TRBD1 identical over 7 bases. CDR1 is FNHDT, CDR2 SITEND, per germline (reference sequence). The CDR3 covers 15 residues. J gave up 2 bases and V 1 base, and 6 bases lay outside the gene matches. CDR3 protein: CASSIHRGTAYEQYF. The covered CDR3 bases are TGTGCCAGCAGTATACATCGCGGGACAGCCTAT.

The sample holds a few counts of this clone. The gene symbols are mouse symbols. The missing CDR3 end, 4 residues past where the read stops, is filled in from the germline J gene. The rearrangement links TRBV14 to TRBJ2-5, with 12 nucleotides matching TRBD2. The V gene end was trimmed by 5 bases and the J gene end by 1 base; junction bases not matched to a gene: 2. There are 15 residues in the CDR3. Germline V gene lookup returns CDR1 SGHDT and CDR2 FRDEAV. The CDR3 bases that were read are TGTGCCAGCAGACGGGACTGGGGGGACCAAGAC. It is translated as CASRRDWGDQD. The whole CDR3 is CASRRDWGDQDTQYF.

This clone came up a few times. Genes and germline come from the mouse. The read stops 4 residues short of the end of the CDR3; the missing end is completed from the germline J gene. The chain has TRBV1 and TRBJ2-1, with D maybe TRBD2 (6 bases). CDR1 and CDR2 (germline): NSQYPW, LRSPGD (reference sequence). The CDR3 loop spans 16 amino acids. CDR3 amino acids: CTCSADPAGGGAEQFF. The sequenced CDR3 bases are TGCACCTGCAGTGCAGATCCGGCAGGCGGGGGGGCT.

In regard to this clone: One end of the junction is discordant with germline, which a read error may explain. Any gene name here is a mouse gene name. The read terminates 4 residues before the CDR3 end, so the remaining end is supplied by the germline J gene. The chain is built from TRBV13-1 and TRBJ2-3, with D uncertain. Per germline, CDR1 NSHNY and CDR2 SYGAGN. This CDR3 has 12 amino acids. The CDR3 bases that were read are TGTGCCAGCAGGGATGCCAGAGAA. Its translation: CASRDARE. In full, the CDR3 reads CASRDARETLYF.

About this clone: Gene names and germline match the mouse. Read sequence stops 4 residues before the CDR3 end, and the germline J gene provides the missing end. The chain employs TRBV19 and TRBJ2-7, with D possibly matching TRBD2 (6 bases). In germline, CDR1 is FNHDT, CDR2 SITEND (reference sequence). The ends were cut back, 2 bases at V and 0 bases at J, with 9 bases in the middle. The CDR3 loop spans 14 amino acids. This CDR3 is CASSIMGDSYEQYF. The covered CDR3 bases are TGTGCCAGCAGTATTATGGGGGACTCCTAT.